This TCR beta chain was identified in a study of cytomegalovirus exposure and HLA in healthy donors. Across the whole study: Under 90% of around 400 genotyped donors fell in the Caucasian-associated ancestry cluster.

General study findings and limits: The authors later found HLA-associated TCR beta chains more clonally expanded than equally common others. Most TCR sequences showed up rarely, but some public TCRs showed up in many donors.

PCR was performed using 60 Vbeta and 13 Jbeta primers. The repertoire was sequenced with immunoSEQ multiplex PCR; TCRdb's copy has only in-frame clones and lacks some. Of over 150,000 clones in the sample, around 80% were seen once. The V end lost 4 bases, the J end lost 5 bases, and 19 bases lay between the germline ends. This CDR3 region has 16 residues. Germline CDR1 is SGHTA and CDR2 is FQGNSA. On this clone: Its antigen remains unknown.

This receptor was obtained from a woman aged 45-65 years in good health and CMV-seropositive. Sequencing was performed on PBMCs. The gene calls are TRBV7-2 and TRBJ2-3, with D possibly being TRBD1 (5 bases). The CDR3 region has the DNA TGTGCCAGCAGCTCTGGGCTAGGATGGACACAAGATACGCAGTATTTT. Protein sequence: CASSSGLGWTQDTQYF.